Below, 19 T cell receptor beta chains from the same sample are listed, as sequenced in a study of blood T cell repertoires in COVID-19. Profiled with immunoSEQ multiplex PCR; TCRdb holds only in-frame clones, not every one. The sample includes 150,000 to 160,000 clones, 65% to 90% of them seen just once. The material sequenced was peripheral blood. The receptors here all came from a woman between 50 and 59 years old with acute or convalescent COVID-19.

The chain employs TRBV3-1 (or the pseudogene TRBV3-2) and TRBJ1-1; D gene ambiguous. V lost 4 bases, J lost 0 bases, and 12 bases lay in between. Germline V gene sequence: CDR1 LGHDT, CDR2 YNNKEL (reference sequence). This CDR3 contains 15 residues. The CDR3 DNA sequence: TGTGCCAGCAGCCGCCCGGGAGCACTGAACACTGAAGCTTTCTTT. It specifies CASSRPGALNTEAFF.

The chain is built from TRBV3-1 (or the pseudogene TRBV3-2) and TRBJ1-6; TRBD1 matches at 7 bases. Germline V gene lookup returns CDR1 LGHDT and CDR2 YNNKEL (reference sequence). V lost 4 bases and J lost 10; bases outside the gene matches: 7. The CDR3 contains 14 residues. CDR3 loop: CASSPRTGQSPLHF. CDR3 coding DNA: TGTGCCAGCAGCCCACGGACAGGACAATCACCCCTCCACTTT.

This chain links TRBV9 with TRBJ2-2; 8 bases align to TRBD1. This CDR3 region has 15 residues. J was trimmed by 6 bases and V by 2 bases; bases with no gene match: 6. Germline values: CDR1 SGDLS, CDR2 YYNGEE. The CDR3 region is CASSVGQGTSGELFF. The CDR3 DNA reads TGTGCCAGCAGCGTTGGACAGGGAACGTCCGGGGAGCTGTTTTTT.

This sequence joins TRBV28 and TRBJ1-4, with D perhaps matching TRBD1 (5 bases). This CDR3 is built from 15 residues. Germline V gene data show CDR1 as MDHEN and CDR2 as SYDVKM. V lost 4 bases and J 7 bases, leaving 16 bases between the germline ends. For the CDR3, the DNA is TGTGCCAGCAGTTCCCCCGGGACTTCTGCTGAAAAACTGTTTTTT. It specifies CASSSPGTSAEKLFF.

CDR3 nucleotides: TGTGCCAGCTCACCAATATCCGGGAGCTCTGGGGCCAACGTCCTGACTTTC. It encodes CASSPISGSSGANVLTF. V gene TRBV18 combines with J gene TRBJ2-6, with D possibly matching TRBD2 (6 bases). Trimming removed 2 bases from V and 0 bases from J, with 11 bases in between. The CDR3 has 17 amino acids. In germline, CDR1 is KGHSH, CDR2 LQKENI. The entire variable domain, with the rest obtained from reference TRBV18 and TRBJ2-6, is as follows: NAGVMQNPRHLVRRRGQEARLRCSPMKGHSHVYWYRQLPEEGLKFMVYLQKENIIDESGMPKERFSAEFPKEGPSILRIQQVVRGDSAAYFCASSPISGSSGANVLTFGAGSRLTVL.

The chain joins TRBV2 to TRBJ2-2; the D gene is possibly TRBD1 (6 bases). This CDR3 region has 16 residues. Germline V gene lookup returns CDR1 SNHLY and CDR2 FYNNEI. V was cut by 6 bases and J by 2 bases, with 16 bases left in between. CDR3 nucleotides: TGTGCCAGCAGAGAGATGGGGGCTGATAACACCGGGGAGCTGTTTTTT. It specifies CASREMGADNTGELFF.

The chain is built from TRBV2 and TRBJ1-6; D unresolved. Deletions cut 3 bases from V and 7 bases from J, with 13 bases between. The CDR3 runs to 15 residues. CDR1 and CDR2 from the germline V gene are SNHLY and FYNNEI. The CDR3 reads CASSDESQKNSPLHF. The CDR3 nucleotides read TGTGCCAGCAGTGATGAGTCCCAAAAGAATTCACCCCTCCACTTT.

The rearrangement joins TRBV19 to TRBJ2-1; maybe TRBD2 (5 bases). The CDR3 is made up of 12 amino acids. Looked up from germline, CDR1 is LNHDA and CDR2 is SQIVND (reference sequence). V was clipped by 0 bases and J by 11 bases, with 8 bases between them. CDR3 sequence reads: CASSIDLAQQFF. The CDR3 coding sequence is TGTGCCAGTAGTATAGATCTAGCACAGCAGTTCTTC. Combining the CDR3 with reference TRBV19 and TRBJ2-1 gives the whole variable domain DGGITQSPKYLFRKEGQNVTLSCEQNLNHDAMYWYRQDPGQGLRLIYYSQIVNDFQKGDIAEGYSVSREKKESFPLTVTSAQKNPTAFYLCASSIDLAQQFFGPGTRLTVL.

The gene calls are TRBV18 and TRBJ1-5; no clear D. V dropped 3 bases and J dropped 3 bases, with 12 bases sitting between them. The CDR3 has 15 amino acids. Germline lookup yields CDR1 KGHSH and CDR2 LQKENI. The CDR3 here is CASSPSSGDNQPQHF. CDR3 in DNA: TGTGCCAGCTCACCGAGTTCCGGGGACAATCAGCCCCAGCATTTT.

The rearrangement links TRBV7-3 to TRBJ2-1, with 7 bases matching TRBD2. J lost 0 bases, V lost 4 bases, and 3 bases had no gene match. Germline values: CDR1 SGHTA, CDR2 FQGTGA. The CDR3 runs 15 residues. In DNA, the CDR3 is TGTGCCAGCAGCTGGCGGGAGTCCTCCTACAATGAGCAGTTCTTC. It codes for CASSWRESSYNEQFF.

CDR3 nucleotide sequence: TGTGCCAGTAGTATGGGGTTGGACTTCCAAGAGACCCAGTACTTC. Its protein product is CASSMGLDFQETQYF. This sequence joins TRBV19 and TRBJ2-5; D is perhaps TRBD2 (5 bases). With 3 bases removed from V and 1 base from J, the gap between germline ends came to 12 bases. The germline gives CDR1 LNHDA, CDR2 SQIVND (reference sequence). CDR3 length: 15 amino acids.

The chain joins TRBV5-6 to TRBJ1-5, with a possible D match to TRBD1 (6 bases). This CDR3 spans 14 amino acids. Germline assignment: CDR1 SGHDT and CDR2 YYEEEE. The V end lost 7 bases, the J end lost 6 bases, and 17 bases lay between the germline ends. This chain's CDR3 is CASASGGSAQPQHF. CDR3 in DNA: TGTGCCAGCGCCTCGGGGGGCTCGGCTCAGCCCCAGCATTTT.

The J gene is TRBJ1-3, the V gene TRBV30, with D possibly matching TRBD1 (6 bases). The CDR3 sequence is 13 residues long. CDR1 GTSNPN and CDR2 SVGIG come from the germline V gene (reference sequence). V was shortened by 7 bases and J by 3 bases, with 13 bases between the two germline ends. CDR3 region: CASFRGSGNTIYF. The CDR3 coding sequence is TGTGCCTCCTTCAGGGGAAGTGGAAACACCATATATTTT.

This sequence joins TRBV6-5 and TRBJ2-5; D is possibly TRBD1 (7 bases). The CDR3 is 15 amino acids. Trimming shortened V by 6 bases and J by 1 base, and 15 bases separated the two germline ends. Germline V gene data show CDR1 as MNHEY and CDR2 as SVGAGI. The CDR3 protein is CASSTSGDSQETQYF. The CDR3 region has the DNA TGTGCCAGCAGCACTTCGGGGGACAGCCAAGAGACCCAGTACTTC.

The chain carries TRBV9 and TRBJ1-6; perhaps TRBD1 as D (5 bases). The CDR3 covers 17 residues. V was trimmed by 4 bases and J by 0 bases, leaving 14 bases between them. Germline V gene sequence: CDR1 SGDLS, CDR2 YYNGEE. The CDR3 loop reads CASSPYDRNSYNSPLHF. CDR3 nucleotide sequence: TGTGCCAGCAGCCCCTACGACAGAAACTCCTATAATTCACCCCTCCACTTT.

This rearrangement joins TRBV7-3 to TRBJ2-5; 7 bases agree with TRBD1. The CDR3 contains 16 residues. CDR1 is SGHTA, CDR2 FQGTGA, per germline. Trimming took 4 bases from V and 5 from J; bases not matched to a gene: 13. CDR3 loop: CASSSEGVGRGETQYF. The CDR3 DNA reads as TGTGCCAGCAGCTCCGAAGGGGTGGGCAGGGGGGAGACCCAGTACTTC. Complete variable domain (other parts from reference TRBV7-3 and TRBJ2-5): GAGVSQTPSNKVTEKGKYVELRCDPISGHTALYWYRQSLGQGPEFLIYFQGTGAADDSGLPNDRFFAVRPEGSVSTLKIQRTERGDSAVYLCASSSEGVGRGETQYFGPGTRLLVL.

The genes are TRBV5-5 and TRBJ2-7; no clear D. CDR3 length: 12 amino acids. In germline, CDR1 is SGHKS, CDR2 YYEKEE (reference sequence). V was trimmed by 5 bases and J by 5 bases, leaving 11 bases between them. This chain's CDR3 is CASSSVSDEQYF. In nucleotides, the CDR3 is TGTGCCAGCAGTTCCGTGTCTGACGAGCAGTACTTC. Complete variable domain (other parts from reference TRBV5-5 and TRBJ2-7): DAGVTQSPTHLIKTRGQQVTLRCSPISGHKSVSWYQQVLGQGPQFIFQYYEKEERGRGNFPDRFSARQFPNYSSELNVNALLLGDSALYLCASSSVSDEQYFGPGTRLTVT.

CDR3 residues: CASSPRTPGMNQPQHF. The CDR3 DNA reads as TGTGCCAGCAGCCCTAGGACCCCCGGGATGAATCAGCCCCAGCATTTT. J is TRBJ1-5 and V is TRBV7-2; no clear D. This CDR3 is 16 amino acids long. CDR1 is SGHTA, CDR2 FQGNSA, per germline. The germline V and J ends were trimmed by 5 bases and 4 bases, with 18 bases remaining between them.

A word on this clone: An end of the junction differs from the germline gene, which may be a read error. The chain uses TRBV7-8 and TRBJ2-2; 10 bases are a match to TRBD2. This CDR3 has 16 residues. CDR1 and CDR2 (germline): SGHVS, FQNEAQ. DNA of the CDR3: TGTGTCAGCAGCTTAGCGGGAGGAGGGTTCACCGGGGAGCTGTTTTTT. It translates to CVSSLAGGGFTGELFF.